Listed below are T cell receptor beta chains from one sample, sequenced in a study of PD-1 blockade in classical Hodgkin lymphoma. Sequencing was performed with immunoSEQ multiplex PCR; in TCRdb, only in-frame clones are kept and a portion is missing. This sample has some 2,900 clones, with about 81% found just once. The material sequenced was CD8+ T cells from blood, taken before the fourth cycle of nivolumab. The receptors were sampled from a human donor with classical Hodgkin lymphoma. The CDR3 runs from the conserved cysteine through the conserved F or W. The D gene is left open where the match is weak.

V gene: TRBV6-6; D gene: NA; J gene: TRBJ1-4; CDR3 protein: CASSFLRGGTNEKLFF; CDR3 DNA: TGTGCCAGCAGTTTCCTCAGGGGTGGGACTAATGAAAAACTGTTTTTT
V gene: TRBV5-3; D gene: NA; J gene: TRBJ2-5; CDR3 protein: CARSLGDSKETQYF; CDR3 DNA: TGTGCCAGAAGCTTGGGGGACTCAAAAGAGACCCAGTACTTC
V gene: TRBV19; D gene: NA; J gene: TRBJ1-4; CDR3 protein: CASSNPGGWIEKLFF; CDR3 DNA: TGTGCCAGTAGCAACCCTGGGGGATGGATTGAAAAACTGTTTTTT
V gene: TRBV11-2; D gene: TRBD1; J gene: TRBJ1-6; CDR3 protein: CASSLDGQGEKSSPLHF; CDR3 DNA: TGTGCCAGCAGCTTAGATGGCCAGGGGGAGAAAAGTTCACCCCTCCACTTT
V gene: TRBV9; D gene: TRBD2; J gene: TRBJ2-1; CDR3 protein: CASSVERGGPNEQFF; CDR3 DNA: TGTGCCAGCAGCGTAGAGCGGGGGGGCCCGAATGAGCAGTTCTTC
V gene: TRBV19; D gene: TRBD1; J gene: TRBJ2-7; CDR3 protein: CASSLYPTGLIEQYF; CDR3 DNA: TGTGCCAGTAGTCTCTATCCGACAGGGTTAATCGAGCAGTACTTC
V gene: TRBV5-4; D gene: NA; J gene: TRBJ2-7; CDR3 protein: CASSAPGLSSYEQYF; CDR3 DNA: TGTGCCAGCAGCGCCCCCGGCCTCAGCTCCTACGAGCAGTACTTC
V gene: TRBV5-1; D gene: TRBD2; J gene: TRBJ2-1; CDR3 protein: CASSLAGGSSYNEQFF; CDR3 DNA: TGCGCCAGCAGCTTGGCCGGCGGGAGCTCCTACAATGAGCAGTTCTTC
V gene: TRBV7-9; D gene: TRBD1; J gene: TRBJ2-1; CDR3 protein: CASSLTAGGEDEQFF; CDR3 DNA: TGTGCCAGCAGCTTAACGGCAGGGGGAGAGGATGAGCAGTTCTTC
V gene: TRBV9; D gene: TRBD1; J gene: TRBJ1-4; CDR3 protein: CASNQGAENEKLFF; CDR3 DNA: TGTGCCAGCAACCAGGGGGCCGAAAACGAAAAACTGTTTTTT
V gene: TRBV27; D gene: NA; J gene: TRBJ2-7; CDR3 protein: CASSSAGPYEQYF; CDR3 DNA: TGTGCCAGCAGTTCGGCAGGGCCCTACGAGCAGTACTTC
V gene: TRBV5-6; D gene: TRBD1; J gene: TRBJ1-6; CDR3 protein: CASRPNYRGDSPLHF; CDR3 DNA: TGTGCCAGCAGACCGAACTACAGGGGTGATTCACCCCTCCACTTT
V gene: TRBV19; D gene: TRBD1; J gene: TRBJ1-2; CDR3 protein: CASHRGLGYTF; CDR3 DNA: TGTGCCAGCCACAGGGGACTCGGCTACACCTTC